One and the same sample provided the 21 T cell receptor beta chains below, sequenced in a study of blood T cell repertoires in COVID-19. Sequenced by immunoSEQ multiplex PCR; TCRdb stores in-frame clones only, minus some. This sample has around 160,000 clones, with roughly 85% found just once. Material for sequencing was peripheral blood. The receptor set was obtained from a woman aged 55-69 years with COVID-19, enrolled during active disease.

This chain links TRBV28 with TRBJ2-3; D may be TRBD2 (6 bases). The CDR3 has 15 residues. V lost 5 bases and J 2 bases, leaving 14 bases between the germline ends. The V gene's germline CDR1 is MDHEN and CDR2 SYDVKM. CDR3 sequence (DNA): TGTGCCAGCAGTACCACTCGGGGGTTCACAGATACGCAGTATTTT. This gives the protein CASSTTRGFTDTQYF.

The genes are TRBV6-5 and TRBJ1-2; 7 nucleotides align to TRBD1. The CDR3 totals 14 residues. Per germline, CDR1 MNHEY and CDR2 SVGAGI. With V trimmed by 2 bases and J by 3 bases, 3 bases remained unmatched. CDR3 in amino acids: CASSYGQGDYGYTF. The CDR3 DNA reads as TGTGCCAGCAGTTACGGTCAGGGGGACTATGGCTACACCTTC.

The chain uses TRBV4-1 and TRBJ2-2; 11 nucleotides agree with TRBD2. From germline, CDR1 is MGHRA and CDR2 YSYEKL. The CDR3 is made up of 18 amino acids. V shed 0 bases and J 5 bases; nucleotides not matched to a gene: 8. In DNA, the CDR3 is TGCGCCAGCAGCCAAGAGATAGCGGGGGGGCCTCGGACCGGGGAGCTGTTTTTT. Translation: CASSQEIAGGPRTGELFF.

Comment on this clone: One end of the junction is discordant with germline, which a read error may explain. J is TRBJ1-3 and V is TRBV7-7, with unresolved D. CDR3 size: 14 residues. Germline CDR1 and CDR2: SSHAT and FNYEAQ (reference sequence). The CDR3 DNA is TGTGCTAGCAGCTTAGCGCTAACCGGAAACACCATATATTTT. It encodes CASSLALTGNTIYF.

The chain uses TRBV12-3 or TRBV12-4 and TRBJ1-2, with a weak D call TRBD1 (6 bases). Trimming left V 9 bases short and J 4 bases short, with 12 bases between. This CDR3 has 12 amino acids. CDR3 nucleotide sequence: TGTGCCAGACGAGGGGGAATCTATGGCTACACCTTC. This translates into CARRGGIYGYTF.

This clone was picked up one time. CDR3 DNA sequence: TGTGCCATCAGGGGGGCAGGTGGAAACACCATATATTTT. Encoded protein: CAIRGAGGNTIYF. This chain links TRBV10-3 with TRBJ1-3, with D tentatively TRBD1 (6 bases). Germline V gene lookup returns CDR1 ENHRY and CDR2 SYGVKD. CDR3 size: 13 residues. V lost 6 bases and J 3 bases, leaving 9 bases between the germline ends.

J is TRBJ2-1 and V is TRBV7-9, with D possibly being TRBD1 (6 bases). Germline assignment: CDR1 SEHNR and CDR2 FQNEAQ (reference sequence). The length of the CDR3 is 15 residues. The V gene lost 0 bases and the J gene lost 6 bases, with 12 bases spanning the gap. The CDR3 nucleotides read TGTGCCAGCAGCTTAGCAGTGGGGGCTGGCAATGAGCAGTTCTTC. Translated: CASSLAVGAGNEQFF.

CDR3 in DNA: TGTGCCAGCAGCTCCTCTAGGGGAGGTGGCCCCTATTTAGGCACAGATACGCAGTATTTT. Its protein is CASSSSRGGGPYLGTDTQYF. This chain joins TRBV7-3 and TRBJ2-3, with a tentative D call TRBD2 (6 bases). The CDR3 is 20 amino acids. Per the germline V gene, CDR1 is SGHTA and CDR2 is FQGTGA. The V gene lost 4 bases and the J gene lost 1 base, with 27 bases spanning the gap.

This chain uses TRBV4-3 with TRBJ1-5, with unresolved D. V lost 0 bases and J 0 bases, leaving 9 bases between the germline ends. This CDR3 spans 16 amino acids. Germline V gives CDR1 LGHNA, CDR2 YSLEER. The CDR3 DNA sequence: TGCGCCAGCAGCCAAGACTTTTCCGTTAGCAATCAGCCCCAGCATTTT. This translates into CASSQDFSVSNQPQHF.

This sequence joins TRBV6-1 and TRBJ1-3; 7 bases fit TRBD1. V gave up 4 bases and J gave up 5 bases; unmatched junction bases: 17. The length of the CDR3 is 18 residues. Germline CDR1 and CDR2: MNHNS and SASEGT. CDR3 nucleotide sequence: TGTGCCAGCAGTGGAATTTCGGGACAGCTACTCTGGAGAAACACCATATATTTT. This encodes CASSGISGQLLWRNTIYF.

The chain joins TRBV11-3 to TRBJ2-3; 9 positions agree with TRBD2. This CDR3 is built from 15 residues. With V trimmed by 1 base and J by 6 bases, 5 bases remained unmatched. CDR1 is SGHNT and CDR2 is YENEEA in the germline V gene. The CDR3, as DNA: TGTGCCAGCAGCTTAGGCGGGGGGGCCGGGGATACGCAGTATTTT. This codes for CASSLGGGAGDTQYF.

CDR3 sequence (DNA): TGTGCCAGCAGCAGAGGAGGGGCGGGTGAAAAACTGTTTTTT. Translated: CASSRGGAGEKLFF. The V and J genes are TRBV27 and TRBJ1-4; tentative D call: TRBD1 (5 bases). The germline V gene encodes CDR1 MNHEY and CDR2 SMNVEV (reference sequence). Trimming shortened V by 6 bases and J by 7 bases, and 15 bases separated the two germline ends. This CDR3 comprises 14 residues. The full variable domain, rest sourced from reference TRBV27 and TRBJ1-4, is EAQVTQNPRYLITVTGKKLTVTCSQNMNHEYMSWYRQDPGLGLRQIYYSMNVEVTDKGDVPEGYKVSRKEKRNFPLILESPSPNQTSLYFCASSRGGAGEKLFFGSGTQLSVL.

This clone was observed once. The rearrangement links TRBV7-9 to TRBJ1-2; D remains unclear. Germline CDR1 and CDR2: SEHNR and FQNEAQ (reference sequence). The ends were cut back, 1 base at V and 4 bases at J, with 16 bases in the middle. The CDR3 extends over 16 amino acids. CDR3 sequence (DNA): TGTGCCAGCAGCTTAGACGGCCAGTCAGGCCCCTATGGCTACACCTTC. Its protein is CASSLDGQSGPYGYTF.

The chain combines TRBV5-6 with TRBJ2-7, with D possibly TRBD1 on 6 matching bases. The ends were cut back, 4 bases at V and 4 bases at J, with 21 bases in the middle. This CDR3 region has 16 residues. Germline V CDR1 and CDR2: SGHDT, YYEEEE. CDR3 bases: TGTGCCAGCAGCGAGTGGGGGACACAACCACTATACGAGCAGTACTTC. Its protein is CASSEWGTQPLYEQYF. Drawing the rest from reference TRBV5-6 and TRBJ2-7, the complete variable domain is DAGVTQSPTHLIKTRGQQVTLRCSPKSGHDTVSWYQQALGQGPQFIFQYYEEEERQRGNFPDRFSGHQFPNYSSELNVNALLLGDSALYLCASSEWGTQPLYEQYFGPGTRLTVT.

The chain joins TRBV2 to TRBJ2-3, with D tentatively TRBD2 (6 bases). Per the germline V gene, CDR1 is SNHLY and CDR2 is FYNNEI. This CDR3 contains 14 residues. The germline V and J ends were trimmed by 7 bases and 2 bases, with 13 bases remaining between them. CDR3 sequence (DNA): TGTGCCAGCACCCCGACTAGTCCCACAGATACGCAGTATTTT. Amino acids: CASTPTSPTDTQYF.

This clone was recorded once. This rearrangement joins TRBV7-9 to TRBJ2-7; TRBD1 matches 8 bases. This CDR3 spans 15 amino acids. Germline V gives CDR1 SEHNR, CDR2 FQNEAQ (reference sequence). The J segment lost 0 bases and the V segment lost 5 bases, leaving 6 bases of the junction unmatched. CDR3: CASSRRQGSSYEQYF. The CDR3 DNA reads TGTGCCAGCAGCCGAAGACAGGGGAGCTCCTACGAGCAGTACTTC.

CDR3 DNA sequence: TGTGCCAGCAGAGCTACAGGGGGCCGGGAGACCCAGTACTTC. Translation gives CASRATGGRETQYF. The V and J genes are TRBV7-9 and TRBJ2-5; 9 positions agree with TRBD1. Germline loops: CDR1 SEHNR, CDR2 FQNEAQ (reference sequence). This CDR3 region has 14 residues. Trimming cost V 6 bases and J 5 bases; bases outside gene matches: 7.

The chain recombines TRBV6-5 with TRBJ2-7; 10 nucleotides line up with TRBD2. The length of the CDR3 is 15 residues. Looked up from germline, CDR1 is MNHEY and CDR2 is SVGAGI. With V trimmed by 4 bases and J by 3 bases, 6 bases remained unmatched. The CDR3 protein is CASSLLAGTDYEQYF. The CDR3 region has the DNA TGTGCCAGCAGTTTACTAGCGGGGACTGACTACGAGCAGTACTTC.

This clone was picked up one time. V is TRBV4-2 and J is TRBJ2-1; D is uncertain. Germline CDR1 reads LGHNA; CDR2 reads YNFKEQ. This CDR3 contains 11 residues. The V gene lost 5 bases and the J gene lost 8 bases, with 7 bases spanning the gap. CDR3 DNA sequence: TGTGCCAGCAGCGTTAGCTATGAGCAGTTCTTC. Translated: CASSVSYEQFF.

CDR3 nucleotide sequence: TGTGCCAGCAGCTTCAGGGGGCTATACACCGGGGAGCTGTTTTTT. It specifies CASSFRGLYTGELFF. The rearrangement uses TRBV13 and TRBJ2-2, with 8 nucleotides matching TRBD1. This CDR3 has 15 residues. Looked up from germline, CDR1 is PRHDT and CDR2 is FYEKMQ (reference sequence). J lost 3 bases, V lost 3 bases, and 3 bases had no gene match. Based on the CDR3 plus reference TRBV13 and TRBJ2-2, the full variable domain is AAGVIQSPRHLIKEKRETATLKCYPIPRHDTVYWYQQGPGQDPQFLISFYEKMQSDKGSIPDRFSAQQFSDYHSELNMSSLELGDSALYFCASSFRGLYTGELFFGEGSRLTVL.

CDR3 nucleotides: TGCAGCGTTAATGGACAGCTCTACGAGCAGTACTTC. This sequence encodes CSVNGQLYEQYF. The chain couples TRBV29-1 to TRBJ2-7, with D perhaps TRBD1 (6 bases). The CDR3 is 12 amino acids. V lost 5 bases and J 3 bases, leaving 11 bases between the germline ends. CDR1 and CDR2 from the germline V gene are SQVTM and ANQGSEA.